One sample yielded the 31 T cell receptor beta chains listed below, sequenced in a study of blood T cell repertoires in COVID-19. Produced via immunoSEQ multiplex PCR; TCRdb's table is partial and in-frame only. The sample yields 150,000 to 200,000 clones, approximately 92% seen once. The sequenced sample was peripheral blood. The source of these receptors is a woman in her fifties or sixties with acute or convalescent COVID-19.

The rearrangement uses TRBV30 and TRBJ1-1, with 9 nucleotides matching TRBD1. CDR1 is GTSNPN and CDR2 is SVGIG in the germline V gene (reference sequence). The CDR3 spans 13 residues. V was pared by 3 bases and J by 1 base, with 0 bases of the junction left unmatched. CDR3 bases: TGTGCCTGGAGGGGACAGGGGAACACTGAAGCTTTCTTT. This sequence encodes CAWRGQGNTEAFF.

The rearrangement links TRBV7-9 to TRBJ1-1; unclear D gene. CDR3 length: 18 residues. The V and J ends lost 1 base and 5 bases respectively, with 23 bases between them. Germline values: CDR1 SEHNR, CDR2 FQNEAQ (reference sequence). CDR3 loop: CASSLVSPPKAKQTEAFF. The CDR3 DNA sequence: TGTGCCAGCAGCTTAGTTAGTCCCCCGAAAGCAAAACAGACTGAAGCTTTCTTT.

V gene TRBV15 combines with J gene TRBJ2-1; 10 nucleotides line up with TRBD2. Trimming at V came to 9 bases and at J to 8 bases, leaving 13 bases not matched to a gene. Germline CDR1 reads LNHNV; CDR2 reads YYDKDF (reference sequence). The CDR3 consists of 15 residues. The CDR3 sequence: CATTLASGSTHEQFF. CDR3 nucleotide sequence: TGTGCCACTACCCTTGCTAGCGGGAGTACCCATGAGCAGTTCTTC.

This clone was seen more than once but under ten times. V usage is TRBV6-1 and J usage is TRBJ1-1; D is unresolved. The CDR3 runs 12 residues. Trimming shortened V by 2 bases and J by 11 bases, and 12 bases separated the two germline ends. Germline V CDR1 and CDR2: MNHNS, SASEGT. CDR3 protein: CASSESRRTAFF. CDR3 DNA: TGTGCCAGCAGTGAAAGTCGGAGGACGGCTTTCTTT.

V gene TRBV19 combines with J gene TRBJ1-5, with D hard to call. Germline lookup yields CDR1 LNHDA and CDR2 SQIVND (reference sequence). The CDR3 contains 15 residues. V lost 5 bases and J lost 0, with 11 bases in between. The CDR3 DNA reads TGTGCCAGTAGTGGGAGGGATCTTAGCAATCAGCCCCAGCATTTT. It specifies CASSGRDLSNQPQHF. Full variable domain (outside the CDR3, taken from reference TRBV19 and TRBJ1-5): DGGITQSPKYLFRKEGQNVTLSCEQNLNHDAMYWYRQDPGQGLRLIYYSQIVNDFQKGDIAEGYSVSREKKESFPLTVTSAQKNPTAFYLCASSGRDLSNQPQHFGDGTRLSIL.

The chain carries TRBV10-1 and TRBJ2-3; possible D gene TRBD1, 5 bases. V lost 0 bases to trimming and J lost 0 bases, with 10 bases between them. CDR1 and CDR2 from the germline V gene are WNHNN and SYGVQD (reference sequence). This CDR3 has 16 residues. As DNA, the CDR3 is TGCGCCAGCAGTGAGTCGAACAGGCCGAGCACAGATACGCAGTATTTT. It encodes CASSESNRPSTDTQYF.

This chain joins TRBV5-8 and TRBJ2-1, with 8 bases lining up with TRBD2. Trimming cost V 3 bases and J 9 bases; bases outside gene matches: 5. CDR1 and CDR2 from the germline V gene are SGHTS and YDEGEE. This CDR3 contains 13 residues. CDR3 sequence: CASSYGRAREQFF. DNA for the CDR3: TGTGCCAGCAGCTACGGGAGGGCCCGTGAGCAGTTCTTC.

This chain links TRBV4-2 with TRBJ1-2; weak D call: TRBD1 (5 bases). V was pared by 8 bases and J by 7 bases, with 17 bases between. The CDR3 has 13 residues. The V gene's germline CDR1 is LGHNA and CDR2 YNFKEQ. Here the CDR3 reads CASRKSGTRGYTF. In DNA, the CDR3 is TGTGCCAGCCGTAAGTCAGGGACTCGTGGCTACACCTTC.

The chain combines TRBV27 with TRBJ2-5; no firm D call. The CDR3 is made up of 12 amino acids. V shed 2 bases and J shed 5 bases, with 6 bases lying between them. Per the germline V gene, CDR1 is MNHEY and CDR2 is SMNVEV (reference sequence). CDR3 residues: CASSLTGETQYF. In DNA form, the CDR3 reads TGTGCCAGCAGTTTAACCGGGGAGACCCAGTACTTC.

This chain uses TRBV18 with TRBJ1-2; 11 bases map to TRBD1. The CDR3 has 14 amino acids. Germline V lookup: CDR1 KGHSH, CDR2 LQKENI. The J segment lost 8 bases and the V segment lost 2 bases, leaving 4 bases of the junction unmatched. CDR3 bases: TGTGCCAGCTCACCAGGACAGGGGGCTGGGGGCTACACCTTC. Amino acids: CASSPGQGAGGYTF.

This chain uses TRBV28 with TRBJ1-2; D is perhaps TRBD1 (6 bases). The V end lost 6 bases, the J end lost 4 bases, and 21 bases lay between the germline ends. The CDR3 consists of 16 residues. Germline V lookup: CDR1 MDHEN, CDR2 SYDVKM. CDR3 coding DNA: TGTGCCAGCAGCCCCCTGGGGGAGGGGGACGGCTATGGCTACACCTTC. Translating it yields CASSPLGEGDGYGYTF.

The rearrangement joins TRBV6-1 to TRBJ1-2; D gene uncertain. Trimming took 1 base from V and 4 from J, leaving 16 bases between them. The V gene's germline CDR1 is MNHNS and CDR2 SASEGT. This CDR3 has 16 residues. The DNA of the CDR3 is TGTGCCAGCAGTGAAGAGCCCGGACCGGAGGGCTATGGCTACACCTTC. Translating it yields CASSEEPGPEGYGYTF.

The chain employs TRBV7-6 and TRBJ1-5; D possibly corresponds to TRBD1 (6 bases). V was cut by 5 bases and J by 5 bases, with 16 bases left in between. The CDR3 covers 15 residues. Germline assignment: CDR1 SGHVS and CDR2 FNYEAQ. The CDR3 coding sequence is TGTGCCAGCAGCCCTGAACAGGGCTTTGATCAGCCCCAGCATTTT. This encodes CASSPEQGFDQPQHF.

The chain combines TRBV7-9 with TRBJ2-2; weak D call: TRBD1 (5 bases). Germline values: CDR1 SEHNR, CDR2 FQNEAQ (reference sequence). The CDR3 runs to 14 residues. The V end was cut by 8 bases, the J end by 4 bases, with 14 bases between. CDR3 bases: TGTGCCAGCTCGCCAGGGTACGCCACCGGGGAGCTGTTTTTT. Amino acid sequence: CASSPGYATGELFF.

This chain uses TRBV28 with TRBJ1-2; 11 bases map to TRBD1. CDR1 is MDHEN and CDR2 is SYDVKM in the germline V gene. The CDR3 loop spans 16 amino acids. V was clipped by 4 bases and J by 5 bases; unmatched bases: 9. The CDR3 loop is CASSSPGTGGEYGYTF. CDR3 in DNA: TGTGCCAGCAGTTCCCCCGGGACAGGGGGAGAGTATGGCTACACCTTC.

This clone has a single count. CDR3 DNA: TGTGCCTGTTTTTCTTGGGGGGCGAACACCGGGGAGCTGTTTTTT. Protein product: CACFSWGANTGELFF. The rearrangement links TRBV30 to TRBJ2-2; D might be TRBD2 (6 bases). This CDR3 contains 15 residues. V lost 6 bases and J 0 bases, leaving 14 bases between the germline ends. Germline V gives CDR1 GTSNPN, CDR2 SVGIG (reference sequence). The variable domain in full, with the rest retrieved from reference TRBV30 and TRBJ2-2, is SQTIHQWPATLVQPVGSPLSLECTVEGTSNPNLYWYRQAAGRGLQLLFYSVGIGQISSEVPQNLSASRPQDRQFILSSKKLLLSDSGFYLCACFSWGANTGELFFGEGSRLTVL.

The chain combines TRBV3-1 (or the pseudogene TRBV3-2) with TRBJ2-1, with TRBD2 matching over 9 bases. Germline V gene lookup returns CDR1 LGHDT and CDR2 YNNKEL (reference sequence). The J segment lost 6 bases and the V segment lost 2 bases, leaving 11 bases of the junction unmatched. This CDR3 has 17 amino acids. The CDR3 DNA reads TGTGCCAGCAGCCAAAGGTCGATAGCGGGAGACCCCAATGAGCAGTTCTTC. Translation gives CASSQRSIAGDPNEQFF.

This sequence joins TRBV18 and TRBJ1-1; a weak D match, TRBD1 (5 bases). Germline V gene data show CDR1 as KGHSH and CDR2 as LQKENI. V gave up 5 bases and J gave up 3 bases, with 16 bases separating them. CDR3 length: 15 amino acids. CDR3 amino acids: CASSSRTRIYTEAFF. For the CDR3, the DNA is TGTGCCAGCTCATCAAGGACAAGGATATACACTGAAGCTTTCTTT.

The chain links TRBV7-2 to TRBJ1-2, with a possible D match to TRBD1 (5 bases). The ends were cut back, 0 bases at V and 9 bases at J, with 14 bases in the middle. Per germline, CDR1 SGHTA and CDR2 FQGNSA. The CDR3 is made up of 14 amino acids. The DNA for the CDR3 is TGTGCCAGCAGCTTAGCGGCCTCGGACACCAGCTACACCTTC. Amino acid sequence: CASSLAASDTSYTF.

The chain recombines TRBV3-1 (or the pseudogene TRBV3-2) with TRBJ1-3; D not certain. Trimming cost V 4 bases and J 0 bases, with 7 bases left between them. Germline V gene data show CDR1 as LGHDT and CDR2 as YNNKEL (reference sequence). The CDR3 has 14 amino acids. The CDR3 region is CASSRGFSGNTIYF. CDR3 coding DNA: TGTGCCAGCAGCCGCGGATTCTCTGGAAACACCATATATTTT.

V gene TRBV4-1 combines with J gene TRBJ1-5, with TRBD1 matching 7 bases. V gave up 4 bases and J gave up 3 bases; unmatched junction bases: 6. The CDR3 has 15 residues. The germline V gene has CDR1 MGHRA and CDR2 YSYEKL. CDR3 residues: CASSRTGDNNQPQHF. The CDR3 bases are TGCGCCAGCAGCCGAACAGGGGACAACAATCAGCCCCAGCATTTT.

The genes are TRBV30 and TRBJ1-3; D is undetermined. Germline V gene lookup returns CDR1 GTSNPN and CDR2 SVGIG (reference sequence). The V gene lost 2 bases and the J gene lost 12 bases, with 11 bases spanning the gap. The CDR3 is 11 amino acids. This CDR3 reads CAWSSETGIYF. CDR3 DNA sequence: TGTGCCTGGAGTTCAGAAACGGGCATATATTTT.

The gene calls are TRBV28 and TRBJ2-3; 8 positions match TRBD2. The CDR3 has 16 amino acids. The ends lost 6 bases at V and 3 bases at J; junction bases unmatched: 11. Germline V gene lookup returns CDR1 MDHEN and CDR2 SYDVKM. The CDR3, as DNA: TGTGCCAGCAGCCCGACCGGGACTAGGGGTACAGATACGCAGTATTTT. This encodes CASSPTGTRGTDTQYF.

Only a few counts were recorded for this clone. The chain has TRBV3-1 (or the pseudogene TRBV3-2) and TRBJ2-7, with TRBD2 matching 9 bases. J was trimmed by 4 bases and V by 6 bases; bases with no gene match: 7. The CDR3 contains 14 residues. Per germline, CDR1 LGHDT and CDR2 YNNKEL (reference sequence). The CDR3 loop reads CASSISGSRYEQYF. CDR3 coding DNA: TGTGCCAGCAGTATTAGCGGGAGTCGGTACGAGCAGTACTTC.

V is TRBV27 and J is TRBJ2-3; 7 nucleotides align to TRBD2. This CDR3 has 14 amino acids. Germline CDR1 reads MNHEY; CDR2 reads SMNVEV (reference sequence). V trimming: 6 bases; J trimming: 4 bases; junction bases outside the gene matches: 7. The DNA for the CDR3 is TGTGCCAGCAGCTCAACTAGCGTTTCAGATACGCAGTATTTT. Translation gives CASSSTSVSDTQYF.

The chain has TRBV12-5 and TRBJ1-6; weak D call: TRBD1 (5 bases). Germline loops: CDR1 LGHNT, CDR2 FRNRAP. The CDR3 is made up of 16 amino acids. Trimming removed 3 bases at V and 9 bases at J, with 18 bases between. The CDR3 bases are TGTGCTAGTGGTTTTTTCCCGGGGGAGGTGAGTTCACCCCTCCACTTT. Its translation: CASGFFPGEVSSPLHF.

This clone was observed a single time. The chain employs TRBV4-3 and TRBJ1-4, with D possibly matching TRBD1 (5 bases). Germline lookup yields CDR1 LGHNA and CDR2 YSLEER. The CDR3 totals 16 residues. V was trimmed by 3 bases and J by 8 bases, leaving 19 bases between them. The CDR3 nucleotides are TGCGCCAGCAGCCAGTCCGGGGCAGGCCGGGGGGAAAAACTGTTTTTT. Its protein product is CASSQSGAGRGEKLFF.

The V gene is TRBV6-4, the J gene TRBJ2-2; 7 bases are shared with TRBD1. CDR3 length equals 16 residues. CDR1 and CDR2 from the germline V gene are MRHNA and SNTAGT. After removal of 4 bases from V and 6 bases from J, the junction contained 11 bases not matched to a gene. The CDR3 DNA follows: TGTGCCAGCAGTGGAGACACAGGGGAGTACGCCGGGGAGCTGTTTTTT. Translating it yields CASSGDTGEYAGELFF.

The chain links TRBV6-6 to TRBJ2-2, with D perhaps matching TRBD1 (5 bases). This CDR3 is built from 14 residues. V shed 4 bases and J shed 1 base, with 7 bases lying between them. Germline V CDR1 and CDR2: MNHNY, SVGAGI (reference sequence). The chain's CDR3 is CASSSDKNTGELFF. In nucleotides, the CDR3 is TGTGCCAGCAGTTCGGACAAGAACACCGGGGAGCTGTTTTTT.

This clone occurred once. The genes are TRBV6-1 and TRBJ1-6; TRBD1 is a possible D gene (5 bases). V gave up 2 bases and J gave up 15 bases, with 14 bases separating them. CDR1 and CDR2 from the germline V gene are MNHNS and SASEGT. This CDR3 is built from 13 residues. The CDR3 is CASSEPRGVLLHF. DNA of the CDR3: TGTGCCAGCAGTGAACCTCGGGGGGTACTCCTCCACTTT.

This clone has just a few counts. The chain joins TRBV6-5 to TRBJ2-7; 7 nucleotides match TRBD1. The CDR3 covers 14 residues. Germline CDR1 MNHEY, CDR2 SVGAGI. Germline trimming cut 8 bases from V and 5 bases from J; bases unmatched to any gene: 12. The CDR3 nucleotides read TGTGCCAGCCATTACAGAAACAGGGGCCACGAGCAGTACTTC. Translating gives CASHYRNRGHEQYF.